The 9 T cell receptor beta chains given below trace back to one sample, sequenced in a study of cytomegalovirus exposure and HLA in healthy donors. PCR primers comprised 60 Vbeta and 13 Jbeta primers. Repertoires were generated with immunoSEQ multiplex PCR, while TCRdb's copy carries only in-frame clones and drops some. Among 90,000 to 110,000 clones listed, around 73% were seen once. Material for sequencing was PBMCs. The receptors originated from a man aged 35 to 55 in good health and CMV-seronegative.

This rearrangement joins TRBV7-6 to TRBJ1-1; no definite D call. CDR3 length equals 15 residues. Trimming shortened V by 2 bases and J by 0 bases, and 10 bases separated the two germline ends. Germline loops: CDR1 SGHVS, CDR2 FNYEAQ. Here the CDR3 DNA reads TGTGCCAGCAGCTTAATGGGCCAGGTGAACACTGAAGCTTTCTTT. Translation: CASSLMGQVNTEAFF.

The CDR3 bases are TGTGCCAGCAGCTCCATGGGGGGTGCCGAGCAGTACTTC. Protein: CASSSMGGAEQYF. The chain joins TRBV7-9 to TRBJ2-7; D perhaps matches TRBD2 (6 bases). Trimming removed 4 bases from V and 6 bases from J, with 13 bases in between. CDR3 length: 13 residues. CDR1 and CDR2 from the germline V gene are SEHNR and FQNEAQ (reference sequence).

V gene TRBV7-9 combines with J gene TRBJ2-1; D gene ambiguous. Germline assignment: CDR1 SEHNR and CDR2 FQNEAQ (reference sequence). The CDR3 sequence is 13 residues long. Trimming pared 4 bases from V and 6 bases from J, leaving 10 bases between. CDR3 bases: TGTGCCAGCAGCTCCTACGAGCGCAATGAGCAGTTCTTC. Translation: CASSSYERNEQFF.

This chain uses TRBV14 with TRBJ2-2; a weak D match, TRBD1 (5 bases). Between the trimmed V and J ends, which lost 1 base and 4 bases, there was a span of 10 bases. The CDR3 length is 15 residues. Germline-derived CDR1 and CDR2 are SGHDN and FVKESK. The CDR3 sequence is CASSQVTGRTGELFF. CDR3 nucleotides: TGTGCCAGCAGCCAAGTCACAGGTCGCACCGGGGAGCTGTTTTTT.

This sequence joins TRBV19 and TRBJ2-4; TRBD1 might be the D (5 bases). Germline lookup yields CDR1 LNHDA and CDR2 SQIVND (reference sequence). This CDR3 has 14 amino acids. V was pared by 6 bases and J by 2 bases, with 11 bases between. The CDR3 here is CASSIAGTKNIQYF. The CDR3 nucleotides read TGTGCCAGTAGCATCGCAGGGACCAAAAACATTCAGTACTTC.

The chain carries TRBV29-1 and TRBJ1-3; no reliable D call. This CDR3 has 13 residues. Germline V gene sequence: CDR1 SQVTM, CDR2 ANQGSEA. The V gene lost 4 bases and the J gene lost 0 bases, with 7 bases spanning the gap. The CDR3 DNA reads TGCAGCGTTGTGTCGTACTCTGGAAACACCATATATTTT. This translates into CSVVSYSGNTIYF. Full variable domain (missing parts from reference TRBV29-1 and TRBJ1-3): SAVISQKPSRDICQRGTSLTIQCQVDSQVTMMFWYRQQPGQSLTLIATANQGSEATYESGFVIDKFPISRPNLTFSTLTVSNMSPEDSSIYLCSVVSYSGNTIYFGEGSWLTVV.

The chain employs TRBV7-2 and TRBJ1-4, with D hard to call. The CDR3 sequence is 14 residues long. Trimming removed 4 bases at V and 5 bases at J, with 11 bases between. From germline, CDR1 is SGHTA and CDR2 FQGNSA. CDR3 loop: CASSSARWNEKLFF. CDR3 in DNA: TGTGCCAGCAGCTCCGCCAGGTGGAATGAAAAACTGTTTTTT.

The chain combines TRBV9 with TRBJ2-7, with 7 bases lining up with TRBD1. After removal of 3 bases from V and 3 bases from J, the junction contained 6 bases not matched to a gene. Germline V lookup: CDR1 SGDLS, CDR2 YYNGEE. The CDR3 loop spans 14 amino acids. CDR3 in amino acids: CASSETGSNYEQYF. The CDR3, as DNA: TGTGCCAGCAGCGAGACAGGGTCTAACTACGAGCAGTACTTC.

For the CDR3, the DNA is TGTGCCAGCAGCAACGGGGAGAAAAGGTCCAACACCATATATTTT. Translating gives CASSNGEKRSNTIYF. V usage is TRBV6-7 and J usage is TRBJ1-3, with unresolved D. TRBV6-7 is placed among ORFs of uncertain function. The CDR3 is 15 amino acids. V was cut by 6 bases and J by 7 bases, with 19 bases left in between.